This TCR beta chain is from a study of T cells in Graves' hyperthyroidism and ophthalmopathy. Study-wide context: Peripheral blood was secured at the point of initial diagnosis, before any treatment. Study results and limitations: Most thyroid clonotypes expanded above 0.001 appeared in blood too.

CDR3 length: 14 amino acids. In germline, CDR1 is SGHRS, CDR2 YFSETQ. V was clipped by 0 bases and J by 7 bases, with 10 bases between them. The source material, RNA transcripts, was used to amplify TCR beta CDR3 regions. TCR CDR3 underwent first-round RT-PCR with the HTBI primer set. MiXCR was run by TCRdb on the multiplex PCR reads, yielding one entry per CDR3 protein. The sample shows some 490,000 distinct CDR3 sequences, approximately 23% of them seen only once. Any patient presenting with uncontrolled infection, other autoimmune disease, pregnancy or lactation was left out. A note on this clonotype: What it binds is not known.

This receptor was taken from a woman in her seventies with Graves' ophthalmopathy. This sequence joins TRBV5-1 and TRBJ1-4; no clear D gene. Sequenced: blood. CDR3 DNA sequence: TGCGCCAGCAGCTTGGGGACCCTGGGTGAAAAACTGTTTTTT. This codes for CASSLGTLGEKLFF.